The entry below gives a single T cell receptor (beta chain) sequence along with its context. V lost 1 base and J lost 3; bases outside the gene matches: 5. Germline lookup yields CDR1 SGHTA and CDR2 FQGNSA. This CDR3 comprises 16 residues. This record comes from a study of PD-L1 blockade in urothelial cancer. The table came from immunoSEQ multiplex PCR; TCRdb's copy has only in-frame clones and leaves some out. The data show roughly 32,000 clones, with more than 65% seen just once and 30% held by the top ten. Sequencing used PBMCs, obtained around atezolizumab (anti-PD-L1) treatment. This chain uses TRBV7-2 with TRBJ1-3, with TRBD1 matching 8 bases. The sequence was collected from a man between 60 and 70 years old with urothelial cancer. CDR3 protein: CASSLGRQGLGNTIYF. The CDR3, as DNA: TGTGCCAGCAGCTTAGGCCGACAGGGGCTTGGAAACACCATATATTTT. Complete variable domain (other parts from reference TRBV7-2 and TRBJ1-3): GAGVSQSPSNKVTEKGKDVELRCDPISGHTALYWYRQSLGQGLEFLIYFQGNSAPDKSGLPSDRFSAERTGGSVSTLTIQRTQQEDSAVYLCASSLGRQGLGNTIYFGEGSWLTVV.